The 18 T cell receptor beta chains presented below share a single source sample, sequenced in a study of tumor and adjacent non-tumor tissue in lung cancer. The library came from three nested PCR rounds adapted from ARM-PCR protocols. TCRdb re-derived calls from the multiplex PCR reads in MiXCR, one entry per CDR3 protein. This table holds some 70,000 distinct CDR3 sequences, roughly 70% found once. No cell sorting was done before RNA was extracted from the tissue. More than 3 cm separated this lung sample from the edge of the tumor. The sequenced sample consisted of distant non-tumor lung tissue. The receptors were gathered from a woman in her 50s with non-small cell lung cancer.

The chain uses TRBV12-3 or TRBV12-4 and TRBJ2-5; D gene uncertain. This CDR3 is built from 13 residues. Trimming removed 10 bases from V and 4 bases from J, with 16 bases in between. DNA of the CDR3: TGTGCCAATAGTTTATCACCACTAGAGACCCAGTACTTC. Amino acid sequence: CANSLSPLETQYF.

Regarding this clonotype: The CDR3 does not end in the conserved phenylalanine or tryptophan, so this is likely a read error. This rearrangement joins TRBV13 to TRBJ2-7, with 8 bases fitting TRBD1. Trimming took 2 bases from V and 5 from J; bases not matched to a gene: 11. CDR1 is PRHDT and CDR2 is FYEKMQ in the germline V gene (reference sequence). The CDR3 is made up of 16 amino acids. CDR3 DNA sequence: TGTGCCAGCAGCTTATCCGAGATGGTACAGGGGGACGAGCAGTACATC. As protein: CASSLSEMVQGDEQYI.

With regard to this clonotype: One end of the junction does not line up with germline, which may come from a read error. The chain carries TRBV6-1 and TRBJ2-7; 7 nucleotides match TRBD2. This CDR3 is built from 15 residues. The germline CDR1 and CDR2 sequences are MNHNS and SASEGT. The CDR3 DNA reads TGTCCCAGCAGTGAAGGGCTAGCGGAGTGGTACGAGCAGTGCTTC. This encodes CPSSEGLAEWYEQCF.

Notes on this clonotype: This clone may be a read error of a much larger clone one base away. The chain is built from TRBV20-1 and TRBJ2-7; 12 nucleotides match TRBD1. The V gene's germline CDR1 is DFQATT and CDR2 SNEGSKA (reference sequence). The CDR3 covers 16 residues. CDR3 amino acids: CSAREYGTGGPYEQCF. The CDR3 nucleotides read TGCAGTGCTAGAGAGTATGGGACAGGGGGCCCCTACGAGCAGTGCTTC.

This clonotype was recorded a few times. A much larger clone differs from this one at a single base, so this may be a read error. This chain joins TRBV12-3 or TRBV12-4 and TRBJ2-3, with D tentatively TRBD2 (5 bases). Trimming took 6 bases from V and 2 from J, leaving 12 bases between them. This CDR3 is built from 14 residues. The CDR3 bases are TGTGCCAGCAGCCCTAGCCCGATCACAGATACGCAGTATTTT. Protein sequence: CASSPSPITDTQYF.

The chain uses TRBV6-1 and TRBJ2-1, with TRBD2 identical over 7 bases. After removal of 2 bases from V and 2 bases from J, the junction contained 9 bases not matched to a gene. Germline V CDR1 and CDR2: MNHNS, SASEGT. The CDR3 runs 17 residues. CDR3 residues: CASSEPGGLYPYNEQFF. The DNA for the CDR3 is TGTGCCAGCAGTGAACCCGGGGGACTATACCCCTACAATGAGCAGTTCTTC.

A remark on this clonotype: The final CDR3 position lacks the conserved phenylalanine or tryptophan, pointing to a likely read error. The chain joins TRBV6-1 to TRBJ2-2, with 7 bases lining up with TRBD2. CDR1 is MNHNS, CDR2 SASEGT, per germline. CDR3 size: 17 residues. The V segment lost 5 bases and the J segment 1 base; nucleotides outside the gene matches: 10. The CDR3 nucleotides read TGTGCCAGCAGTATCCGGACTGGCGGGAGGAACACCGGGGAGCTGTTTTCT. It is translated as CASSIRTGGRNTGELFS.

With regard to this clonotype: This may be a read error: a much more frequent sequence differs by one nucleotide. This sequence joins TRBV7-8 and TRBJ2-3; the match to TRBD2 covers 10 bases. Germline CDR1 reads SGHVS; CDR2 reads FQNEAQ. The CDR3 is 15 amino acids. V dropped 3 bases and J dropped 5; count of bases not matched to a gene: 5. DNA for the CDR3: TGTGCCAGCAGCTTTCTACTAGCGGGGATAGATACGCAGTATTTT. This codes for CASSFLLAGIDTQYF.

The V call is TRBV20-1, the J call TRBJ2-7; D is ambiguous. The V gene's germline CDR1 is DFQATT and CDR2 SNEGSKA (reference sequence). The CDR3 covers 13 residues. V shed 7 bases and J shed 1 base, with 14 bases lying between them. The CDR3 DNA is TGCAGTGTTATGGACCGGGCATCCTACGAGCAGTACTTC. This gives the protein CSVMDRASYEQYF.

In the case of this clonotype: A read error may explain this, as a much larger clone is one base away. This chain connects TRBV20-1 to TRBJ2-1, with D unresolved. CDR1 and CDR2 from the germline V gene are DFQATT and SNEGSKA (reference sequence). CDR3 length: 14 residues. V was trimmed by 3 bases and J by 8 bases, leaving 17 bases between them. CDR3 protein: CSASCEGFGYEQFF. In DNA form, the CDR3 reads TGCAGTGCTAGTTGCGAAGGGTTTGGGTATGAGCAGTTCTTC.

Concerning this clonotype itself: Likely a read error: the CDR3 ends without its conserved phenylalanine or tryptophan. This chain connects TRBV29-1 to TRBJ2-1; no firm D call. The germline CDR1 and CDR2 sequences are SQVTM and ANQGSEA. Between the trimmed V and J ends, which lost 0 bases and 4 bases, there was a span of 7 bases. There are 13 residues in the CDR3. CDR3 amino acids: CSVEDTVYNEQFI. In nucleotides, the CDR3 is TGCAGCGTTGAAGATACGGTGTACAATGAGCAGTTCATC.

On this clonotype: Without the conserved terminal phenylalanine or tryptophan, this CDR3 likely stems from a read error. The chain has TRBV4-1 and TRBJ1-1; D is ambiguous. Trimming took 0 bases from V and 1 from J, leaving 9 bases between them. Germline loops: CDR1 MGHRA, CDR2 YSYEKL. This CDR3 contains 15 residues. CDR3 protein: CASSQDPTANTEAFL. CDR3 in DNA: TGCGCCAGCAGCCAAGATCCCACTGCGAACACTGAAGCTTTCCTT.

In the case of this clonotype: This may come from a read error, since a much larger clone is one base off. As DNA, the CDR3 is TGCGCCAGCAGGGGGGACAGGTACAAGCAGTACTTC. It yields the protein CASRGDRYKQYF. The V call is TRBV10-2, the J call TRBJ2-7, with 8 bases aligning to TRBD1. CDR3 length equals 12 residues. Germline-derived CDR1 and CDR2 are WSHSY and SAAADI. V was pared by 6 bases and J by 8 bases, with 6 bases of the junction left unmatched.

This clonotype came up a few times. The chain links TRBV7-8 to TRBJ2-7; possibly TRBD2 for D (5 bases). Trimming left V 6 bases short and J 4 bases short, with 16 bases between. Germline CDR1 and CDR2: SGHVS and FQNEAQ. The CDR3 sequence is 14 residues long. DNA for the CDR3: TGTGCCAGCAGTCCACTAGGGATGCAATACGAGCAGTACTTC. Its protein is CASSPLGMQYEQYF.

This clonotype was detected ten times or more. The chain is built from TRBV5-6 and TRBJ2-1; D perhaps matches TRBD2 (6 bases). Germline loops: CDR1 SGHDT, CDR2 YYEEEE. Trimming cost V 4 bases and J 8 bases, with 22 bases left between them. The CDR3 spans 16 residues. CDR3 sequence reads: CASSAAGGAIGDEQFF. The CDR3 region has the DNA TGTGCCAGCAGCGCGGCCGGGGGAGCAATTGGGGATGAGCAGTTCTTC. Variable domain in full (rest from reference TRBV5-6 and TRBJ2-1): DAGVTQSPTHLIKTRGQQVTLRCSPKSGHDTVSWYQQALGQGPQFIFQYYEEEERQRGNFPDRFSGHQFPNYSSELNVNALLLGDSALYLCASSAAGGAIGDEQFFGPGTRLTVL.

A remark on this clonotype: A read error may produce the germline difference seen at one junction end. The chain carries TRBV20-1 and TRBJ1-3, with unresolved D. CDR1 and CDR2 (germline): DFQATT, SNEGSKA (reference sequence). This CDR3 has 13 amino acids. The CDR3 coding sequence is TGCAGTGCTCACCACACCTCAGGAAGCACCATATATTTT. It codes for CSAHHTSGSTIYF.

The sample holds one count of this clonotype. The germline gene is not matched at one end of the junction; a read error may be the cause. The genes are TRBV29-1 and TRBJ2-7, with no clear D. CDR1 and CDR2 from the germline V gene are SQVTM and ANQGSEA. The length of the CDR3 is 13 residues. The CDR3 DNA sequence: TGCAGCGTTGTCAGTCAGAACTCCTGCGAGCAGTACTTC. This gives the protein CSVVSQNSCEQYF.

In this sample, this clonotype turned up many times. The V gene is TRBV5-4, the J gene TRBJ1-2, with D perhaps matching TRBD1 (6 bases). The V end lost 4 bases, the J end lost 8 bases, and 21 bases lay between the germline ends. This CDR3 spans 15 amino acids. Per germline, CDR1 SGHNT and CDR2 YYREEE (reference sequence). The CDR3 nucleotides read TGTGCCAGCAGCCCGGATTGGGGGGCCGGGAGGGGCTACACCTTC. This encodes CASSPDWGAGRGYTF.